Listed below are T cell receptor beta chains from one sample, sequenced in a study of T cell responses to AZD1222 COVID-19 vaccine. Produced via immunoSEQ multiplex PCR; TCRdb's table is partial and in-frame only. Here the sample spans 65,000 to 95,000 clones, approximately 90% being singletons. Sequencing was performed on peripheral blood, taken on day 0 of MenACWY control vaccination. The receptors here all came from an adult in good health. Each CDR3 is given with its conserved first and last residue. A D gene is named only where the DNA matches it firmly. The size entry is marked missing in some rows and otherwise reads once, few, many or a size class.

j_call clone_size v_call d_call cdr3_aa cdr3_nt
TRBJ1-1 NA TRBV18 NA CASSPIGPGEAFF TGTGCCAGCTCACCAATCGGGCCCGGTGAAGCTTTCTTT
TRBJ1-5 NA TRBV5-6 TRBD1 CASSTGGPNQPQHF TGTGCCAGCAGCACAGGGGGCCCTAATCAGCCCCAGCATTTT
TRBJ1-4 NA TRBV3-1/TRBV3-2 NA CASSQTTGATNEKLFF TGTGCCAGCAGCCAGACCACAGGAGCAACTAATGAAAAACTGTTTTTT
TRBJ1-1 NA TRBV4-3 NA CASSYTDSLGTEAFF TGCGCCAGCAGCTACACGGACAGCCTGGGCACTGAAGCTTTCTTT
TRBJ2-7 NA TRBV28 NA CASAPTPGAGSYEQYF TGTGCCAGCGCCCCCACCCCGGGGGCCGGCTCCTACGAGCAGTACTTC
TRBJ2-7 NA TRBV11-2 NA CASSLDRRQGGQYF TGTGCCAGCAGCTTAGATAGGCGTCAAGGGGGGCAGTACTTC
TRBJ1-1 once TRBV5-1 NA CASSLGEARVPFF TGCGCCAGCAGCTTGGGGGAGGCCCGGGTCCCTTTCTTT
TRBJ2-1 NA TRBV3-1/TRBV3-2 NA CASSQRTDNEQFF TGTGCCAGCAGCCAGAGGACAGACAATGAGCAGTTCTTC
TRBJ2-2 NA TRBV7-6 TRBD2 CASSSGTGGSNTGELFF TGTGCCAGCAGCTCAGGGACGGGGGGGAGTAACACCGGGGAGCTGTTTTTT
TRBJ2-1 NA TRBV29-1 TRBD1 CSVRPGQDYNEQFF TGCAGCGTCAGACCGGGACAGGACTACAATGAGCAGTTCTTC
TRBJ1-2 NA TRBV27 TRBD1 CASSFQGGANYGYTF TGTGCCAGCAGTTTCCAGGGGGGGGCTAACTATGGCTACACCTTC
TRBJ2-7 NA TRBV2 NA CAGHMAIGIEQYF TGTGCCGGGCACATGGCGATCGGCATCGAGCAGTACTTC
TRBJ1-5 NA TRBV28 NA CASSLEGPGVGHQPQHF TGTGCCAGCAGTTTAGAGGGTCCAGGGGTTGGCCATCAGCCCCAGCATTTT
TRBJ2-5 NA TRBV19 NA CASRMVGRQETQYF TGTGCCAGTCGTATGGTGGGGCGCCAAGAGACCCAGTACTTC
TRBJ2-5 NA TRBV12-3/TRBV12-4 NA CASSLLAGETQYF TGTGCCAGCAGTTTGCTCGCGGGCGAGACCCAGTACTTC
TRBJ2-1 NA TRBV11-3 TRBD2 CASSPGGLADEQFF TGTGCCAGCAGCCCAGGCGGGCTAGCGGATGAGCAGTTCTTC
TRBJ1-5 NA TRBV19 NA CASSMAGNSNQPQHF TGTGCCAGTAGCATGGCAGGAAATAGCAATCAGCCCCAGCATTTT
TRBJ2-5 NA TRBV11-1 NA CASSLTGNQETQYF TGTGCCAGCAGTCTTACAGGGAACCAAGAGACCCAGTACTTC
TRBJ2-1 NA TRBV13 TRBD2 CASSLTSGAHNEQFF TGTGCCAGCAGCTTAACTAGCGGAGCACACAATGAGCAGTTCTTC
TRBJ1-6 NA TRBV5-1 NA CASSTLDRTYNSPLHF TGCGCCAGCAGCACCTTGGACAGAACCTATAATTCACCCCTCCACTTT